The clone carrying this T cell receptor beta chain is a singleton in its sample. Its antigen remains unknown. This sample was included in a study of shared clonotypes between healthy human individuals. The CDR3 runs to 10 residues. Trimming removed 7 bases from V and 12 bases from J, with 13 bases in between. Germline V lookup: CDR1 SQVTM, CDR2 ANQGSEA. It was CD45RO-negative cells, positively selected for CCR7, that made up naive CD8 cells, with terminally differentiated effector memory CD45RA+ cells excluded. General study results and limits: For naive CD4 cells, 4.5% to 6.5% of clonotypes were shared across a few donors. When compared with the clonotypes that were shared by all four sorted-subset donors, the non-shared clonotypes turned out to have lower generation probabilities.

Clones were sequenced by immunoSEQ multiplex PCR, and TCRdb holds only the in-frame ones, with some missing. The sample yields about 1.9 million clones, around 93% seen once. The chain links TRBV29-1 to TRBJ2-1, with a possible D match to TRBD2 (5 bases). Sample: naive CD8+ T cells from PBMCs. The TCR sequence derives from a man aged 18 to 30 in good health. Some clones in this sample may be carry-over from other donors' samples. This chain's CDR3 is CSGSAAGQFF. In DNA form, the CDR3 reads TGCAGCGGCTCAGCCGCGGGGCAGTTCTTC.